This T cell receptor beta chain was identified in a study of blood T cell repertoires in COVID-19. Study details: Some COVID-19 samples were acute and others convalescent; all came from the United States, Italy and Spain.

Seattle's enrolled individuals joined amid active infection and were then monitored longitudinally. Methods used by the authors: How many nucleated cells were present was estimated from reference gene primer amplification. Sequencing used immunoSEQ multiplex PCR; TCRdb keeps in-frame clones, though not all of them. That table is the source of V, J and clone size, and D and trimming were worked out from the DNA. The data show 160,000 or so clones, approximately 95% seen once. V gave up 6 bases and J gave up 4 bases; unmatched junction bases: 14. The CDR3 loop spans 16 amino acids. Germline lookup yields CDR1 SNHLY and CDR2 FYNNEI.

This sequence joins TRBV2 and TRBJ1-1; TRBD1 agrees at 7 bases. The sequenced material came from peripheral blood. The sequence came from a woman between 55 and 75 years old with COVID-19, enrolled during active disease. As DNA, the CDR3 is TGTGCCAGCAGCGCCTGGTCAGGGGGAGCGAGCACTGAAGCTTTCTTT. Amino acid sequence: CASSAWSGGASTEAFF.